This TCR beta chain was sequenced during a study of shared clonotypes between healthy human individuals. Only in-frame clones appear in the TCRdb table, and some are missing; sequencing was by immunoSEQ multiplex PCR. The table lists some 2 million clones, roughly 95% of them singletons. CD45RO negativity and positive selection for CCR7 defined naive CD8 cells, a population that excluded terminally differentiated effector memory CD45RA+ cells. This TCR derives from a man aged 18 to 35 in good health. The source material was naive CD8+ T cells sorted from blood.

The CDR3 loop reads CASSANLAGYEQYF. The CDR3 DNA reads TGTGCCAGCAGCGCAAATCTAGCGGGCTACGAGCAGTACTTC. The chain combines TRBV13 with TRBJ2-7; 8 bases map to TRBD2. Germline V gene data show CDR1 as PRHDT and CDR2 as FYEKMQ (reference sequence). The ends lost 5 bases at V and 3 bases at J; junction bases unmatched: 6. CDR3 length equals 14 residues.